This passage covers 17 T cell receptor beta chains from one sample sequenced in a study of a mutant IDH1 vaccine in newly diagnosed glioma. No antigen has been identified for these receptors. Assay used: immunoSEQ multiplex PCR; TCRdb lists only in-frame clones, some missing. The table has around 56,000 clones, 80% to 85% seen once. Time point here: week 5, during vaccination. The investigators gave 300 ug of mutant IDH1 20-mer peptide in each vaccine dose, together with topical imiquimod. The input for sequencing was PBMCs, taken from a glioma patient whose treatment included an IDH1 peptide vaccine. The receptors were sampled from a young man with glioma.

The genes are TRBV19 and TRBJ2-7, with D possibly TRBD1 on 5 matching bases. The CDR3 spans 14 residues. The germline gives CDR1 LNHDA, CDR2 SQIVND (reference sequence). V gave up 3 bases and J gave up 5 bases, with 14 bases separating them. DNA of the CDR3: TGTGCCAGTAGTATCACCCTCTGGGGCCACGAGCAGTACTTC. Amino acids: CASSITLWGHEQYF. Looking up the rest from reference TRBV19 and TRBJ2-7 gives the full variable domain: DGGITQSPKYLFRKEGQNVTLSCEQNLNHDAMYWYRQDPGQGLRLIYYSQIVNDFQKGDIAEGYSVSREKKESFPLTVTSAQKNPTAFYLCASSITLWGHEQYFGPGTRLTVT.

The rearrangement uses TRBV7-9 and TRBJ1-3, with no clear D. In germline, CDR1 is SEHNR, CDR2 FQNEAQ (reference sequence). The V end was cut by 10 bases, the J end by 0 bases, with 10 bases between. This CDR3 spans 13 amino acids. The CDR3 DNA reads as TGTGCCACCAATACCCACTCTGGAAACACCATATATTTT. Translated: CATNTHSGNTIYF.

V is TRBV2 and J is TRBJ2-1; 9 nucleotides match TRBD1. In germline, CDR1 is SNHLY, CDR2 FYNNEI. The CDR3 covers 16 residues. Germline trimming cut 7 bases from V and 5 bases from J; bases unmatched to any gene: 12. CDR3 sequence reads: CASKQQGANLNNEQFF. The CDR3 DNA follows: TGTGCCAGCAAACAACAGGGGGCGAACTTGAACAATGAGCAGTTCTTC. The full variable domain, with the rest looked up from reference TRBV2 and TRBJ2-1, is EPEVTQTPSHQVTQMGQEVILRCVPISNHLYFYWYRQILGQKVEFLVSFYNNEISEKSEIFDDQFSVERPDGSNFTLKIRSTKLEDSAMYFCASKQQGANLNNEQFFGPGTRLTVL.

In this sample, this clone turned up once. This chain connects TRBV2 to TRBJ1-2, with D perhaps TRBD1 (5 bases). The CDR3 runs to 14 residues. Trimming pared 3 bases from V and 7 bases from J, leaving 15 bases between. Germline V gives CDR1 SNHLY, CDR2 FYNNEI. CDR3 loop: CASSDLSGAGGYTF. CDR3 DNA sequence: TGTGCCAGCAGTGACTTGTCTGGGGCGGGTGGCTACACCTTC.

The CDR3 reads CASSLVRGDSEKLFF. The CDR3 nucleotides read TGTGCCAGCAGCTTAGTCCGAGGGGACAGCGAAAAACTGTTTTTT. The chain couples TRBV7-6 to TRBJ1-4, with TRBD1 identical over 7 bases. Germline CDR1 reads SGHVS; CDR2 reads FNYEAQ. This CDR3 region has 15 residues. The V and J ends lost 1 base and 8 bases, in that order; junction bases with no gene match: 7.

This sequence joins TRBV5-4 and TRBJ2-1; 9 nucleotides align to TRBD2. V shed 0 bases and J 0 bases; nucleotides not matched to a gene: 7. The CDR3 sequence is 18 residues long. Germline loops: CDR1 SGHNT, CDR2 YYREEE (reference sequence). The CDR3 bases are TGTGCCAGCAGCTTGGGACTAGCGGCCCGGAGCTCCTACAATGAGCAGTTCTTC. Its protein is CASSLGLAARSSYNEQFF.

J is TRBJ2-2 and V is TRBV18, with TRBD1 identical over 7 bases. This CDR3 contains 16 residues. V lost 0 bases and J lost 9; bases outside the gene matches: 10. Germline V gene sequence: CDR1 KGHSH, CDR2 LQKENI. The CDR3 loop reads CASSPPLQGQARELFF. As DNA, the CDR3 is TGTGCCAGCTCACCACCTCTTCAAGGACAGGCGCGGGAGCTGTTTTTT.

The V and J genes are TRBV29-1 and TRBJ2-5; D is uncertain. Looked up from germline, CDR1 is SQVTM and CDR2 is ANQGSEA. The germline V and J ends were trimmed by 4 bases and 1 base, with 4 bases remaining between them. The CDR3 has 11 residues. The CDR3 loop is CSVAFQETQYF. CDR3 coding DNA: TGCAGCGTTGCGTTCCAAGAGACCCAGTACTTC.

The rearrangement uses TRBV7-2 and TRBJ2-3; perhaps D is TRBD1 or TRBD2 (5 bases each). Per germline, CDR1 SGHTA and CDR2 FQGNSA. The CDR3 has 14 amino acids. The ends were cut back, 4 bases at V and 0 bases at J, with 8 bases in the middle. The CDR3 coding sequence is TGTGCCAGCAGCTACCGGGACAGCACAGATACGCAGTATTTT. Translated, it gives CASSYRDSTDTQYF.

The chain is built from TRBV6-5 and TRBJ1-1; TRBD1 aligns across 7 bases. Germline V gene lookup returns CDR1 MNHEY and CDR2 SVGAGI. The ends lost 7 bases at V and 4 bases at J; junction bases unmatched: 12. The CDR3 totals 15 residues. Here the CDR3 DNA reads TGTGCCAGCAACTCCAAGGGGGCGCGGGGCACTGAAGCTTTCTTT. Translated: CASNSKGARGTEAFF.

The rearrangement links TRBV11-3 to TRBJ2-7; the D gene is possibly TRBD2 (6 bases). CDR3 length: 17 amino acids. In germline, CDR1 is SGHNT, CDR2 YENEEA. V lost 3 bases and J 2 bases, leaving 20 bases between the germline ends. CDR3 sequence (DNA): TGTGCCAGCAGCTTCGCGAATGCCGGGACTTCGGCCTACGAGCAGTACTTC. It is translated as CASSFANAGTSAYEQYF.

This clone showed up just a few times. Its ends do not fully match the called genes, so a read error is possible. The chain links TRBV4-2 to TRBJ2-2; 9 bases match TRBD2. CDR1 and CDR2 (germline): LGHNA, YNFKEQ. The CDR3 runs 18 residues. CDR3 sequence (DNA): TGTGCCAGCAGCCAAGATGGGGCGGGGGGGCCTAACACCGGGAAGCTGTTTTTT. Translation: CASSQDGAGGPNTGKLFF.

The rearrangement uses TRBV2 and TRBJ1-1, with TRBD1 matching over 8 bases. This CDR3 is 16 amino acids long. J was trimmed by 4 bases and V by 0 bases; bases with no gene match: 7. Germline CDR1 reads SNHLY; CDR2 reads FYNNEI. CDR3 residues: CASSEAGPGGFTEAFF. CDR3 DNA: TGTGCCAGCAGTGAAGCCGGACCAGGGGGCTTCACTGAAGCTTTCTTT.

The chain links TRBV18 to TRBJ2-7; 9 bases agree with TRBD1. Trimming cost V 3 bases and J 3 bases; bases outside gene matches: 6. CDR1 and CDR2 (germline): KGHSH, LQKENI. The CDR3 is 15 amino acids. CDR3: CASSPTGGGGYEQYF. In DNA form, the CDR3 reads TGTGCCAGCTCACCCACAGGGGGCGGGGGCTACGAGCAGTACTTC.

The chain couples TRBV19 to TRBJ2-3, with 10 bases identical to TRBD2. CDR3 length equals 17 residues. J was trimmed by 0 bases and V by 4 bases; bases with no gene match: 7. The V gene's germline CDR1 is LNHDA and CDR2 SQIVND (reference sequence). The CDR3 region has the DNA TGTGCCAGTAGTAGGGCTAGCGGGGGACCTAGCACAGATACGCAGTATTTT. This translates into CASSRASGGPSTDTQYF.

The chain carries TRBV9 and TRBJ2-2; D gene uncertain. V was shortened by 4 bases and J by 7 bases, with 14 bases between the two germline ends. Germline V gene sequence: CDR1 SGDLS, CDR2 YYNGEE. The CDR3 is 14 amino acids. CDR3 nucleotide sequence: TGTGCCAGCAGCTCAGAGGTCTCGGGCGGGGAGCTGTTTTTT. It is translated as CASSSEVSGGELFF.

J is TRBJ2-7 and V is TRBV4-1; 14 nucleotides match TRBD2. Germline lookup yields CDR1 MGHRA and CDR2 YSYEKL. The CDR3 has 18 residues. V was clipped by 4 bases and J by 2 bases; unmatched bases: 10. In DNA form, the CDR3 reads TGCGCCAGCAGCCTCGGAACTAGGGGACTAGCGGGAGCCTACGAGCAGTACTTC. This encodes CASSLGTRGLAGAYEQYF.